Below are 18 T cell receptor beta chains sequenced from a single sample in a study of CD8 T cells in ankylosing spondylitis. TCRdb reanalysed the 5' RACE reads using MiXCR and keeps one entry per CDR3 protein. There are some 130,000 distinct CDR3 sequences in the sample; 7% to 10% occur only once, and 6% to 8% lies in the top ten. The sequenced sample consisted of synovial fluid, either unsorted or a sorted T cell fraction (not recorded which). The receptors originated from a male donor with ankylosing spondylitis.

This clonotype was found many times. V and J are TRBV12-3 or TRBV12-4 and TRBJ1-5; D is perhaps TRBD1 (5 bases). Trimming stripped 7 bases from V and 4 bases from J, with 23 bases between. This CDR3 spans 17 amino acids. CDR3 loop: CASTDRWGNVRNQPQHF. The CDR3 DNA reads as TGTGCCAGCACCGATAGGTGGGGGAATGTAAGGAATCAGCCCCAGCATTTT.

This chain links TRBV2 with TRBJ2-3, with D hard to call. V lost 1 base, J lost 10 bases, and 9 bases lay in between. The CDR3 loop spans 12 amino acids. Germline loops: CDR1 SNHLY, CDR2 FYNNEI. The DNA of the CDR3 is TGTGCCAGCAGTGAAGAGGCAGTGCCGCAGTATTTT. Protein: CASSEEAVPQYF. Looking up the rest from reference TRBV2 and TRBJ2-3 gives the full variable domain: EPEVTQTPSHQVTQMGQEVILRCVPISNHLYFYWYRQILGQKVEFLVSFYNNEISEKSEIFDDQFSVERPDGSNFTLKIRSTKLEDSAMYFCASSEEAVPQYFGPGTRLTVL.

The CDR3 sequence: CASSPTQGGYEQYF. In nucleotides, the CDR3 is TGTGCCAGCAGCCCGACCCAAGGAGGCTACGAGCAGTACTTC. This rearrangement joins TRBV7-2 to TRBJ2-7, with D tentatively TRBD2 (5 bases). Germline CDR1 is SGHTA and CDR2 is FQGNSA. The CDR3 covers 14 residues. The germline V and J ends were trimmed by 5 bases and 3 bases, with 14 bases remaining between them.

J is TRBJ2-1 and V is TRBV28, with D tentatively TRBD1 (5 bases). The CDR3 length is 13 residues. Per germline, CDR1 MDHEN and CDR2 SYDVKM. Trimming took off 8 bases at V and 7 bases at J, with 15 bases between the two ends. CDR3 bases: TGTGCCAGCCGTCAGACAGCCTCTAATGAGCAGTTCTTC. It translates to CASRQTASNEQFF.

The J gene is TRBJ1-1, the V gene TRBV20-1; 12 positions match TRBD1. V lost 4 bases and J lost 5; bases outside the gene matches: 8. The CDR3 spans 15 residues. Germline loops: CDR1 DFQATT, CDR2 SNEGSKA (reference sequence). CDR3 sequence reads: CSAKGQGARETEAFF. CDR3 sequence (DNA): TGCAGTGCTAAGGGACAGGGGGCGCGTGAGACTGAAGCTTTCTTT.

The chain is built from TRBV5-1 and TRBJ2-1, with TRBD2 matching 11 bases. V dropped 0 bases and J dropped 6; count of bases not matched to a gene: 2. The germline V gene has CDR1 SGHRS and CDR2 YFSETQ. The CDR3 spans 15 residues. CDR3 residues: CASSLASGGTNEQFF. For the CDR3, the DNA is TGCGCCAGCAGCTTGGCTAGCGGGGGGACCAATGAGCAGTTCTTC.

Many counts were recorded for this clonotype. V usage is TRBV9 and J usage is TRBJ2-3; D may be TRBD2 (6 bases). Per germline, CDR1 SGDLS and CDR2 YYNGEE. This CDR3 spans 14 amino acids. The V end was cut by 2 bases, the J end by 1 base, with 8 bases between. The CDR3 DNA is TGTGCCAGCAGCGTCCGACTAGGCACAGATACGCAGTATTTT. Translated: CASSVRLGTDTQYF.

The V gene is TRBV15, the J gene TRBJ2-5; 7 nucleotides agree with TRBD1. The CDR3 sequence is 16 residues long. Germline CDR1 is LNHNV and CDR2 is YYDKDF (reference sequence). Unmatched junction bases numbered 11, after V lost 3 bases and J lost 4 bases. CDR3 sequence: CATSREPGTVSETQYF. The CDR3 DNA reads TGTGCCACCAGCAGGGAACCCGGGACAGTCTCAGAGACCCAGTACTTC.

DNA for the CDR3: TGTGCCAGTAGTCCGGAGTACACAGATACGCAGTATTTT. Translated, it gives CASSPEYTDTQYF. V is TRBV19 and J is TRBJ2-3; D is uncertain. Germline CDR1 is LNHDA and CDR2 is SQIVND (reference sequence). CDR3 length: 13 amino acids. Deletions cut 5 bases from V and 2 bases from J, with 8 bases between.

The chain is built from TRBV27 and TRBJ1-5; D possibly corresponds to TRBD1 (5 bases). This CDR3 has 15 amino acids. V lost 6 bases, J lost 5 bases, and 17 bases lay in between. Germline values: CDR1 MNHEY, CDR2 SMNVEV (reference sequence). The CDR3 DNA sequence: TGTGCCAGCAGAAGAAACCAGGGAGGAGATCAGCCCCAGCATTTT. Its translation: CASRRNQGGDQPQHF.

This clonotype was counted many times. J is TRBJ2-5 and V is TRBV11-1; 10 nucleotides agree with TRBD2. This CDR3 contains 16 residues. Trimming cost V 4 bases and J 0 bases; bases outside gene matches: 5. Germline-derived CDR1 and CDR2 are SGHAT and FQDESV (reference sequence). CDR3 sequence reads: CASSSRLAGNQETQYF. CDR3 coding DNA: TGTGCCAGCAGCTCCCGACTAGCGGGTAACCAAGAGACCCAGTACTTC.

Only a few counts were recorded for this clonotype. The CDR3 region has the DNA TGCAGTGCTAGCGGAGCTAACTATGGCTACACCTTC. It yields the protein CSASGANYGYTF. The chain is built from TRBV20-1 and TRBJ1-2; D ambiguous. The V gene's germline CDR1 is DFQATT and CDR2 SNEGSKA (reference sequence). The CDR3 runs to 12 residues. The V end was cut by 3 bases, the J end by 0 bases, with 5 bases between.

Ten or more counts support this clonotype. This chain connects TRBV11-2 to TRBJ2-6, with D tentatively TRBD1 (7 bases). This CDR3 is built from 17 residues. Germline loops: CDR1 SGHAT, CDR2 FQNNGV. V shed 3 bases and J shed 2 bases, with 14 bases lying between them. CDR3 amino acids: CASSFGGDRAGANVLTF. The DNA for the CDR3 is TGTGCCAGCAGCTTCGGGGGCGACAGGGCTGGGGCCAACGTCCTGACTTTC.

A remark on this clonotype: The CDR3 ends on some other residue instead of the conserved phenylalanine or tryptophan, so this is likely a read error. This chain uses TRBV6-5 with TRBJ1-3; D is perhaps TRBD1 (5 bases). The V and J ends lost 0 bases and 0 bases respectively, with 9 bases between them. This CDR3 has 16 residues. Germline values: CDR1 MNHEY, CDR2 SVGAGI. CDR3 sequence: CASSYSAGPSGNTIYI. The CDR3 DNA sequence: TGTGCCAGCAGTTACTCGGCAGGGCCCTCTGGAAACACCATATATATT.

This clonotype was detected only a few times. This rearrangement joins TRBV4-1 to TRBJ2-2; 8 bases fit TRBD2. The CDR3 is 16 amino acids. Germline V CDR1 and CDR2: MGHRA, YSYEKL. The junction had 4 bases not matched to a gene; V was cut back by 1 base and J by 3 bases. CDR3 loop: CASSQVAGSDTGELFF. CDR3 DNA: TGCGCCAGCAGCCAAGTAGCGGGATCCGACACCGGGGAGCTGTTTTTT.

There are many counts of this clonotype. This sequence joins TRBV6-1 and TRBJ1-2; 10 nucleotides align to TRBD1. This CDR3 contains 13 residues. V dropped 6 bases and J dropped 5; count of bases not matched to a gene: 3. Germline assignment: CDR1 MNHNS and CDR2 SASEGT. The CDR3 coding sequence is TGTGCCAGCAGCAGGGACAGGGGTTATGGCTACACCTTC. Its translation is CASSRDRGYGYTF.

This clonotype was seen a handful of times. This chain links TRBV5-4 with TRBJ2-1, with 10 bases matching TRBD2. CDR1 and CDR2 from the germline V gene are SGHNT and YYREEE (reference sequence). This CDR3 comprises 15 residues. J was trimmed by 5 bases and V by 2 bases; bases with no gene match: 4. CDR3 residues: CASSFPSGGDNEQFF. For the CDR3, the DNA is TGTGCCAGCAGCTTCCCTAGCGGGGGAGACAATGAGCAGTTCTTC. Drawing the rest from reference TRBV5-4 and TRBJ2-1, the complete variable domain is ETGVTQSPTHLIKTRGQQVTLRCSSQSGHNTVSWYQQALGQGPQFIFQYYREEENGRGNFPPRFSGLQFPNYSSELNVNALELDDSALYLCASSFPSGGDNEQFFGPGTRLTVL.

This clonotype was seen more than once but under ten times. This chain joins TRBV20-1 and TRBJ2-1; the match to TRBD1 covers 10 bases. V trimming: 7 bases; J trimming: 5 bases; junction bases outside the gene matches: 11. Germline V gives CDR1 DFQATT, CDR2 SNEGSKA (reference sequence). The CDR3 covers 15 residues. The CDR3, as DNA: TGCAGTGTCCCGAAAGGTGGGACAGGGGACAATGAGCAGTTCTTC. Translation gives CSVPKGGTGDNEQFF.